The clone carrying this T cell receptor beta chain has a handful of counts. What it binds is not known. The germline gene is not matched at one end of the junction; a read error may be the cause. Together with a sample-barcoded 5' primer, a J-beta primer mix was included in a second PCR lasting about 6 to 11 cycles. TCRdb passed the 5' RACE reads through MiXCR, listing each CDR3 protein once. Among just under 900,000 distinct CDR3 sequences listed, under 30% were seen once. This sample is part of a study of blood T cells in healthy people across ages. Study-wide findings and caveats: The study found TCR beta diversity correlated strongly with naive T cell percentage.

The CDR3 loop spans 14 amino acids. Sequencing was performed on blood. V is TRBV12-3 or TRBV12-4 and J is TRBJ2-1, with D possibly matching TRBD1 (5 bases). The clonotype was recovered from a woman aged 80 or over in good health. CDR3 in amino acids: CTSSPQRGQETQFF. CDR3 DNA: TGTACCAGCAGCCCCCAAAGGGGCCAAGAGACCCAGTTCTTC.